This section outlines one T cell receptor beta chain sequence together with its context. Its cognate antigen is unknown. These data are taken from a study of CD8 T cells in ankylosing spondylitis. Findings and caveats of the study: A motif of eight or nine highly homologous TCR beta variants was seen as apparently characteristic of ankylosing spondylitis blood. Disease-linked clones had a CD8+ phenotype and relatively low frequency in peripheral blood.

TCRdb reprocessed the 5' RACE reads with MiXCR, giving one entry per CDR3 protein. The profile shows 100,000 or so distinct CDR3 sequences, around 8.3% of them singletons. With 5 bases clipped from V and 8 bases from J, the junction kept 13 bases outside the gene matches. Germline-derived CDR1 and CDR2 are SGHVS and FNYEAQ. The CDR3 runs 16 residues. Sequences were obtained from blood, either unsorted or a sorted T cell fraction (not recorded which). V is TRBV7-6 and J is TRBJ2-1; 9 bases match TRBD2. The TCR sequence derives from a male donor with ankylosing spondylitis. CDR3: CASSPASAGGQYEQFF. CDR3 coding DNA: TGTGCCAGCAGCCCAGCATCGGCGGGAGGGCAGTATGAGCAGTTCTTC.